This T cell receptor (beta chain) was documented in a study of human T cells and chemical hapten exposure. At the level of the study: A roughly 2 cm by roughly 2 cm inner upper arm patch received 2% DPC for sensitization. The study, taken as a whole, reports: Against controls, expanded TCRs gave rise to significantly more large CDR3 similarity clusters.

Time point of the sample: patch test 2, 6 weeks after DPC sensitization. The treatment denotes: therapeutic diphenylcyclopropenone sensitization with weekly scalp DPC. This clonotype has only a few counts. The antigen remains unidentified. The library tagged each cDNA molecule with unique molecular identifiers. TCRdb independently ran MiXCR on the RACE reads; one entry per CDR3 protein. The profile shows 110,000 to 150,000 distinct CDR3 sequences, 12% of them singletons. Trimming removed 4 bases from V and 0 bases from J, with 12 bases in between. Germline assignment: CDR1 DFQATT and CDR2 SNEGSKA (reference sequence). CDR3 size: 14 residues.

The specimen was whole blood, collected in connection with sensitization to the hapten diphenylcyclopropenone (DPC). The sequence was collected from a woman between 50 and 59 years old with alopecia areata. Some clones in this sample may be carry-over from other donors' samples. The chain combines TRBV20-1 with TRBJ2-5; D is possibly TRBD2 (5 bases). CDR3 DNA: TGCAGTGCTACCATAGCCGGGAACCAAGAGACCCAGTACTTC. It encodes CSATIAGNQETQYF.